This T cell receptor (beta chain) stems from a study of ipilimumab plus nivolumab after autologous stem cell transplantation. Looking at the study overall: Patients received a median of about 5 ipilimumab and about 8 nivolumab doses.

Germline CDR1 reads MGHRA; CDR2 reads YSYEKL. V was trimmed by 1 base and J by 0 bases, leaving 6 bases between them. This CDR3 contains 14 residues. Only in-frame clones appear in the TCRdb table, and some are missing; sequencing was by immunoSEQ multiplex PCR. The sample consists of roughly 16,000 clones, about 81% of them appearing once. This sequence joins TRBV4-1 and TRBJ1-1, with a tentative D call TRBD1 (5 bases). Sequences were derived from PBMCs, sampled in a trial of ipilimumab plus nivolumab as post-transplant consolidation. This clonotype was obtained from a male donor with diffuse large B-cell lymphoma. In DNA, the CDR3 is TGCGCCAGCAGCCAAGGAGGGGTGAACACTGAAGCTTTCTTT. This gives the protein CASSQGGVNTEAFF.